This TCR beta chain was sequenced during a study of T cells in Graves' hyperthyroidism and ophthalmopathy. Points from the study as a whole: Blood samples included most of the expanded thyroid clonotypes exceeding 0.001. Ophthalmopathy onset followed model prediction by a median approximately six months.

V lost 4 bases and J 7 bases, leaving 19 bases between the germline ends. CDR1 is MNHEY and CDR2 is SVGAGI in the germline V gene. The CDR3 is 15 amino acids. Each diagnosis drew on symptoms, thyroxine, TRAb, thyroid ultrasound and orbital computed tomography findings. PBMCs were sourced from about 10 ml fresh peripheral blood. The CDR3 regions of TCR beta were amplified from RNA transcripts. Primed by the HTBI set, a first-round RT-PCR was run on the TCR CDR3. TCRdb redid the calling of the multiplex PCR reads with MiXCR, one entry per CDR3 protein. The sample holds about 560,000 distinct CDR3 sequences, roughly 15% seen once. Worth noting for this clonotype: Its antigen remains unidentified.

Sequences were obtained from blood. The clonotype comes from a woman aged 35 to 49 with Graves' hyperthyroidism. J is TRBJ1-2 and V is TRBV6-5; D is undetermined. The CDR3 bases are TGTGCCAGCAGTTTACGCGCCGGACGTGCAGGTGGCTACACCTTC. Amino acid sequence: CASSLRAGRAGGYTF.